One and the same sample provided the 21 T cell receptor beta chains below, sequenced in a study of cytomegalovirus exposure and HLA in healthy donors. Primers: 60 Vbeta forward and 13 Jbeta reverse. The assay was immunoSEQ multiplex PCR, and TCRdb's table has in-frame clones only and misses some. This sample contains about 140,000 clones. The sequenced sample was PBMCs. These receptor sequences come from a male donor in good health and CMV-seronegative.

V gene TRBV28 combines with J gene TRBJ1-2; the match to TRBD1 covers 7 bases. Looked up from germline, CDR1 is MDHEN and CDR2 is SYDVKM. J was trimmed by 0 bases and V by 5 bases; bases with no gene match: 6. CDR3 length: 15 amino acids. CDR3 nucleotides: TGTGCCAGCAGTGCGCGGGACAGCTCTAACTATGGCTACACCTTC. As protein: CASSARDSSNYGYTF.

V usage is TRBV18 and J usage is TRBJ1-2; 8 nucleotides agree with TRBD1. This CDR3 spans 17 amino acids. Germline CDR1 and CDR2: KGHSH and LQKENI. Trimming removed 2 bases from V and 0 bases from J; junction bases left unmatched: 8. The DNA of the CDR3 is TGTGCCAGCTCACCAGGGACAGGCACCACAGCTAACTATGGCTACACCTTC. Translated, it gives CASSPGTGTTANYGYTF.

The V gene is TRBV7-2, the J gene TRBJ2-1, with a weak D call TRBD1 (6 bases). CDR1 is SGHTA and CDR2 is FQGNSA in the germline V gene. The CDR3 runs 14 residues. The germline V and J ends were trimmed by 1 base and 6 bases, with 10 bases remaining between them. The CDR3 region is CASSLGSTGNEQFF. CDR3 nucleotide sequence: TGTGCCAGCAGCTTAGGGTCGACAGGCAATGAGCAGTTCTTC.

This chain connects TRBV6-5 to TRBJ2-1; a weak D match, TRBD2 (5 bases). This CDR3 is built from 11 residues. Germline V lookup: CDR1 MNHEY, CDR2 SVGAGI. Trimming cost V 5 bases and J 10 bases, with 9 bases left between them. The CDR3 region is CASSLSGEQFF. CDR3 DNA sequence: TGTGCCAGCAGTCTCTCGGGGGAGCAGTTCTTC.

This chain uses TRBV6-5 with TRBJ2-5, with TRBD2 matching 7 bases. This CDR3 has 12 amino acids. Germline CDR1 is MNHEY and CDR2 is SVGAGI. Here the CDR3 DNA reads TGTGGAAGGACTAGTCGGCGAGAGACCCAGTACTTC. Encoded protein: CGRTSRRETQYF.

The rearrangement links TRBV30 to TRBJ2-2, with 11 bases lining up with TRBD2. The J segment lost 2 bases and the V segment lost 5 bases, leaving 4 bases of the junction unmatched. CDR3 length equals 15 residues. Germline assignment: CDR1 GTSNPN and CDR2 SVGIG (reference sequence). DNA of the CDR3: TGTGCCTGGGGCGGGACTAGCGGCAACACCGGGGAGCTGTTTTTT. It yields the protein CAWGGTSGNTGELFF.

The rearrangement links TRBV19 to TRBJ1-5, with 9 bases aligning to TRBD1. The germline gives CDR1 LNHDA, CDR2 SQIVND (reference sequence). CDR3 length: 15 amino acids. V was clipped by 0 bases and J by 7 bases; unmatched bases: 4. The CDR3 reads CASSIDLQGAQPQHF. The CDR3 DNA reads as TGTGCCAGTAGTATAGACCTACAGGGGGCCCAGCCCCAGCATTTT.

V gene TRBV7-6 combines with J gene TRBJ2-7; 7 bases map to TRBD1. Germline V gene sequence: CDR1 SGHVS, CDR2 FNYEAQ. The CDR3 has 16 residues. J was trimmed by 5 bases and V by 2 bases; bases with no gene match: 12. The CDR3 DNA reads TGTGCCAGCAGCTTACGCGGAGGAGACAGGGAAGACGAGCAGTACTTC. Residues: CASSLRGGDREDEQYF.

The chain joins TRBV6-5 to TRBJ2-7; D ambiguous. CDR3 length: 12 residues. Germline CDR1 MNHEY, CDR2 SVGAGI. Trimming took 5 bases from V and 2 from J, leaving 7 bases between them. In nucleotides, the CDR3 is TGTGCCAGCAGTCGCGGCACCTACGAGCAGTACTTC. Residues: CASSRGTYEQYF.

V usage is TRBV2 and J usage is TRBJ1-5; D gene unclear. Germline V CDR1 and CDR2: SNHLY, FYNNEI. The CDR3 has 16 residues. Trimming removed 6 bases at V and 5 bases at J, with 20 bases between. CDR3 sequence: CASRALATPSDQPQHF. For the CDR3, the DNA is TGTGCCAGCAGAGCTCTGGCTACACCAAGCGATCAGCCCCAGCATTTT.

This chain joins TRBV5-6 and TRBJ2-5; D may be TRBD2 (5 bases). Germline V gene sequence: CDR1 SGHDT, CDR2 YYEEEE. V lost 3 bases and J lost 7, with 13 bases in between. This CDR3 region has 13 residues. The CDR3 reads CASSWTGKGTQYF. The DNA for the CDR3 is TGTGCCAGCAGCTGGACTGGGAAAGGGACCCAGTACTTC. Complete variable domain (other parts from reference TRBV5-6 and TRBJ2-5): DAGVTQSPTHLIKTRGQQVTLRCSPKSGHDTVSWYQQALGQGPQFIFQYYEEEERQRGNFPDRFSGHQFPNYSSELNVNALLLGDSALYLCASSWTGKGTQYFGPGTRLLVL.

V usage is TRBV30 and J usage is TRBJ1-2; TRBD1 matches 7 bases. The CDR3 runs to 14 residues. The V segment lost 3 bases and the J segment 6 bases; nucleotides outside the gene matches: 10. Per germline, CDR1 GTSNPN and CDR2 SVGIG (reference sequence). The CDR3: CAWRAKDRSDGYTF. The DNA for the CDR3 is TGTGCCTGGAGGGCTAAGGACAGGTCGGATGGCTACACCTTC.

This chain uses TRBV7-9 with TRBJ2-5, with D maybe TRBD2 (5 bases). Judging by the DNA end, TRBJ2-7 fits better; the J call may be wrong. There are 17 residues in the CDR3. Germline CDR1 and CDR2: SEHNR and FQNEAQ (reference sequence). Here the CDR3 reads CASSSPEGKESSYEQYF. CDR3 nucleotides: TGTGCCAGCAGCTCGCCTGAGGGTAAGGAAAGCTCCTACGAGCAGTACTTC.

The genes are TRBV30 and TRBJ1-1; D gene uncertain. Germline CDR1 and CDR2: GTSNPN and SVGIG (reference sequence). Trimming removed 8 bases at V and 7 bases at J, with 14 bases between. The CDR3 runs to 11 residues. CDR3 DNA sequence: TGTGCCCGTCTATTATCGAATGAAGCTTTCTTT. Translation gives CARLLSNEAFF.

The J gene is TRBJ1-1, the V gene TRBV27; D is uncertain. The CDR3 has 15 amino acids. V dropped 1 base and J dropped 2 bases, with 11 bases sitting between them. Germline assignment: CDR1 MNHEY and CDR2 SMNVEV (reference sequence). Here the CDR3 DNA reads TGTGCCAGCAGTTTATTCCCGACACTTAACACTGAAGCTTTCTTT. Its protein product is CASSLFPTLNTEAFF.

V and J are TRBV6-5 and TRBJ1-5; 7 bases map to TRBD1. V shed 4 bases and J 0 bases; nucleotides not matched to a gene: 6. Germline CDR1 is MNHEY and CDR2 is SVGAGI. The CDR3 consists of 16 residues. The chain's CDR3 is CASSFTGASSNQPQHF. Written as DNA, the CDR3 is TGTGCCAGCAGTTTCACAGGGGCCTCTAGCAATCAGCCCCAGCATTTT.

V usage is TRBV6-6 and J usage is TRBJ2-1; D might be TRBD1 (5 bases). This CDR3 comprises 12 residues. Germline CDR1 and CDR2: MNHNY and SVGAGI (reference sequence). Trimming stripped 2 bases from V and 10 bases from J, with 9 bases between. The DNA of the CDR3 is TGTGCCAGCAGTTACCCGAAGGGGGAGCAGTTCTTC. Translating it yields CASSYPKGEQFF.

V is TRBV9 and J is TRBJ2-2; TRBD2 is a possible D gene (6 bases). The germline V gene encodes CDR1 SGDLS and CDR2 YYNGEE. V was cut by 4 bases and J by 2 bases, with 18 bases left in between. The CDR3 is made up of 17 amino acids. The CDR3 spells CASSPSSGTYNTGELFF. CDR3 in DNA: TGTGCCAGCAGCCCCTCCTCCGGGACTTACAACACCGGGGAGCTGTTTTTT.

The rearrangement joins TRBV5-6 to TRBJ2-1; D is uncertain. In germline, CDR1 is SGHDT, CDR2 YYEEEE. The CDR3 runs 14 residues. Trimming stripped 4 bases from V and 6 bases from J, with 14 bases between. The chain's CDR3 is CASSPLTWPNEQFF. The CDR3 nucleotides are TGTGCCAGCAGCCCCTTGACATGGCCCAATGAGCAGTTCTTC.

This chain uses TRBV5-1 with TRBJ2-3; tentatively, D is TRBD2 (5 bases). This CDR3 has 13 residues. Trimming stripped 4 bases from V and 2 bases from J, with 8 bases between. CDR1 and CDR2 from the germline V gene are SGHRS and YFSETQ. In DNA form, the CDR3 reads TGCGCCAGCAGCGAGACTATCACAGATACGCAGTATTTT. This codes for CASSETITDTQYF.

The chain combines TRBV7-3 with TRBJ2-1, with 8 bases fitting TRBD1. V lost 1 base and J lost 3; bases outside the gene matches: 8. The CDR3 is 17 amino acids. CDR1 is SGHTA, CDR2 FQGTGA, per germline. The CDR3 is CASSLNRTGRFYNEQFF. As DNA, the CDR3 is TGTGCCAGCAGCTTAAATAGGACAGGGCGCTTCTACAATGAGCAGTTCTTC.